These 31 T cell receptor beta chains originate from one sample sequenced in a study of spatial heterogeneity in lung cancer (dated by TCRdb to 2018 to 2020). Results the study describes overall, beyond this receptor: The tumor nonsynonymous mutation count correlated with the number of expanded intratumoral alpha and beta TCRs.

According to the study, the label for this sample's time point signals: sample taken at primary tumor resection. These receptors' antigens are unknown. The library was made by 5' RACE. Sequenced on a NextSeq 500. TCRdb trimmed the raw reads at Q25, called clones with MiXCR and kept productive beta chains. Rows are combined by CDR3 protein, so each entry shows the most common genes and DNA. The sample table shows about 23,000 distinct CDR3 sequences, and 5% to 7.5% are seen once. The ten largest clones take up about 9.3% of the sample. Sequenced here: lung tumor tissue, sampled at surgery. These receptors were obtained from a male donor with early-stage non-small cell lung cancer.

This clonotype has a count of ten or more. The chain employs TRBV7-2 and TRBJ2-3; D possibly matches TRBD1 or TRBD2 (6 bases each). The germline CDR1 and CDR2 sequences are SGHTA and FQGNSA. The CDR3 spans 16 residues. Trimming removed 4 bases at V and 0 bases at J, with 14 bases between. In DNA form, the CDR3 reads TGTGCCAGCAGCTCCAACTGGGGGGCCAGCACAGATACGCAGTATTTT. This translates into CASSSNWGASTDTQYF.

The table lists this clonotype with a few counts. The genes are TRBV28 and TRBJ2-3; D might be TRBD2 (6 bases). CDR3 length equals 11 residues. V was shortened by 5 bases and J by 8 bases, with 8 bases between the two germline ends. Per the germline V gene, CDR1 is MDHEN and CDR2 is SYDVKM. DNA of the CDR3: TGTGCCAGCAGTATCGGGGGTACGCAGTATTTT. Translation gives CASSIGGTQYF.

This clonotype was counted at least ten times. V is TRBV6-5 and J is TRBJ1-1; TRBD1 matches 8 bases. This CDR3 contains 13 residues. In germline, CDR1 is MNHEY, CDR2 SVGAGI. Germline trimming cut 0 bases from V and 12 bases from J; bases unmatched to any gene: 6. In DNA, the CDR3 is TGTGCCAGCAGTTACTCAAAGCAGGGGGCGTCTTTCTTT. Protein: CASSYSKQGASFF.

Only a few counts were recorded for this clonotype. The chain uses TRBV12-3 or TRBV12-4 and TRBJ2-2, with D unresolved. The CDR3 has 13 amino acids. V shed 5 bases and J shed 4 bases, with 8 bases lying between them. The CDR3 region is CASSQSFTGELFF. In DNA form, the CDR3 reads TGTGCCAGCAGTCAGAGTTTCACCGGGGAGCTGTTTTTT.

This rearrangement joins TRBV2 to TRBJ2-1; 11 bases are a match to TRBD2. In germline, CDR1 is SNHLY, CDR2 FYNNEI. V dropped 5 bases and J dropped 7; count of bases not matched to a gene: 7. The CDR3 spans 15 residues. CDR3 protein: CASSLLAGGGNEQFF. CDR3 bases: TGTGCCAGCAGTCTTCTAGCGGGGGGAGGGAATGAGCAGTTCTTC.

This clonotype was picked up many times. The rearrangement uses TRBV29-1 and TRBJ2-7; D may be TRBD1 (8 bases). The germline V gene has CDR1 SQVTM and CDR2 ANQGSEA. V was shortened by 4 bases and J by 0 bases, with 19 bases between the two germline ends. The CDR3 loop spans 16 amino acids. CDR3 loop: CSVAGGSGGSSYEQYF. Here the CDR3 DNA reads TGCAGCGTTGCGGGGGGTTCAGGGGGCAGCTCCTACGAGCAGTACTTC.

This clonotype was seen repeatedly, ten times or more. The V gene is TRBV24-1, the J gene TRBJ2-1, with TRBD1 matching over 7 bases. V gave up 6 bases and J gave up 14 bases; unmatched junction bases: 15. The CDR3 consists of 14 residues. Germline V lookup: CDR1 KGHDR, CDR2 SFDVKD. The CDR3 sequence: CATSITGSLTGEFF. As DNA, the CDR3 is TGTGCCACCAGTATTACGGGGTCCCTCACAGGGGAGTTCTTC.

This clonotype came up many times. The junction shows a germline mismatch at one end, possibly a read error. The V gene is TRBV9, the J gene TRBJ1-1; D is perhaps TRBD1 (5 bases). The CDR3 runs to 12 residues. CDR1 is SGDLS and CDR2 is YYNGEE in the germline V gene. The CDR3 DNA reads TGTGCCAGCAGCCAGCTCGGGGGAGGGGTGGTCTTT. Translated: CASSQLGGGVVF. The full variable domain, its missing parts supplied by reference TRBV9 and TRBJ1-1, is DSGVTQTPKHLITATGQRVTLRCSPRSGDLSVYWYQQSLDQGLQFLIQYYNGEERAKGNILERFSAQQFPDLHSELNLSSLELGDSALYFCASSQLGGGVVFGQGTRLTVV.

In its sample, this clonotype was seen many times. The chain uses TRBV7-9 and TRBJ1-5; 7 bases line up with TRBD1. The ends lost 4 bases at V and 7 bases at J; junction bases unmatched: 7. This CDR3 spans 14 amino acids. The germline CDR1 and CDR2 sequences are SEHNR and FQNEAQ (reference sequence). In DNA, the CDR3 is TGTGCCAGCAGCTGGACAGGCCGTGACCAGCCCCAGCATTTT. Protein: CASSWTGRDQPQHF.

This clonotype was seen many times. V and J are TRBV28 and TRBJ1-3; D is uncertain. The V gene lost 5 bases and the J gene lost 0 bases, with 17 bases spanning the gap. Germline-derived CDR1 and CDR2 are MDHEN and SYDVKM. The CDR3 length is 17 residues. The CDR3 protein is CASSPTPRSISGNTIYF. The DNA of the CDR3 is TGTGCCAGCAGTCCCACTCCCCGCTCAATCTCTGGAAACACCATATATTTT.

The rearrangement uses TRBV7-9 and TRBJ2-5, with TRBD2 as a possible D gene (5 bases). The CDR3 is 14 residues long. Germline CDR1 is SEHNR and CDR2 is FQNEAQ (reference sequence). Trimming took off 0 bases at V and 1 base at J, with 6 bases between the two ends. For the CDR3, the DNA is TGTGCCAGCAGCTTAGCTAGCGCCCAAGAGACCCAGTACTTC. It encodes CASSLASAQETQYF.

This clonotype was detected ten times or more. The chain has TRBV18 and TRBJ1-5; possibly TRBD1 for D (6 bases). The germline gives CDR1 KGHSH, CDR2 LQKENI. V was clipped by 1 base and J by 4 bases, with 8 bases between them. The CDR3 is made up of 14 amino acids. CDR3 sequence reads: CASSPLQGNQPQHF. CDR3 bases: TGTGCCAGCTCACCACTACAGGGTAATCAGCCCCAGCATTTT.

This clonotype was seen repeatedly, ten times or more. The J gene is TRBJ2-1, the V gene TRBV7-2; 11 bases match TRBD2. Germline V lookup: CDR1 SGHTA, CDR2 FQGNSA. The CDR3 loop spans 15 amino acids. Trimming at V came to 7 bases and at J to 1 base, leaving 3 bases not matched to a gene. CDR3 coding DNA: TGTGCCAGCAACCGACTAGCGGGATCCTACAATGAGCAGTTCTTC. Its protein product is CASNRLAGSYNEQFF.

In this sample, this clonotype is medium-sized. This chain uses TRBV28 with TRBJ1-1; 9 positions agree with TRBD1. The J segment lost 3 bases and the V segment lost 4 bases, leaving 15 bases of the junction unmatched. Per germline, CDR1 MDHEN and CDR2 SYDVKM. This CDR3 is 18 amino acids long. The CDR3 sequence is CASSSLYLTGGFDTEAFF. CDR3 DNA: TGTGCCAGCAGTTCCCTTTACTTAACAGGGGGCTTCGACACTGAAGCTTTCTTT.

In its sample, this clonotype was seen many times. The rearrangement uses TRBV20-1 and TRBJ2-2; 11 bases fit TRBD2. The germline V gene encodes CDR1 DFQATT and CDR2 SNEGSKA (reference sequence). V was pared by 6 bases and J by 4 bases, with 7 bases of the junction left unmatched. The CDR3 sequence is 15 residues long. The CDR3 protein is CSASRTSGSTGELFF. CDR3 coding DNA: TGCAGTGCCAGCAGGACTAGCGGGTCCACCGGGGAGCTGTTTTTT.

This clonotype appeared many times. V is TRBV12-3 or TRBV12-4 and J is TRBJ1-1; a possible D gene is TRBD1 (5 bases). V lost 0 bases and J 4 bases, leaving 9 bases between the germline ends. The CDR3 covers 14 residues. In DNA, the CDR3 is TGTGCCAGCAGTTTAGCAGGGAGGGGCACTGAAGCTTTCTTT. Translation gives CASSLAGRGTEAFF.

The sample holds many counts of this clonotype. The chain is built from TRBV9 and TRBJ1-6; no clear D gene. The CDR3 extends over 13 amino acids. Germline CDR1 SGDLS, CDR2 YYNGEE. The V gene lost 0 bases and the J gene lost 8 bases, with 6 bases spanning the gap. CDR3 DNA: TGTGCCAGCAGCGTAGTGAGCGATTCACCCCTCCACTTT. It codes for CASSVVSDSPLHF.

This clonotype showed up many times. This chain connects TRBV30 to TRBJ1-4, with D uncertain. The length of the CDR3 is 17 residues. Germline V lookup: CDR1 GTSNPN, CDR2 SVGIG (reference sequence). Trimming removed 4 bases from V and 8 bases from J, with 26 bases in between. The CDR3 sequence is CAWTPGSRTEGGEKLFF. Here the CDR3 DNA reads TGTGCCTGGACCCCTGGCTCCCGGACCGAAGGAGGGGAAAAACTGTTTTTT.

This clonotype was counted many times. The chain is built from TRBV7-2 and TRBJ1-5; the D is unclear. The V and J ends lost 1 base and 0 bases respectively, with 4 bases between them. This CDR3 has 14 amino acids. Per germline, CDR1 SGHTA and CDR2 FQGNSA. The CDR3 DNA sequence: TGTGCCAGCAGCTTAGAATATAGCAATCAGCCCCAGCATTTT. Encoded protein: CASSLEYSNQPQHF.

This clonotype was seen repeatedly, ten times or more. The rearrangement joins TRBV20-1 to TRBJ2-1; 13 bases map to TRBD2. Per the germline V gene, CDR1 is DFQATT and CDR2 is SNEGSKA (reference sequence). Trimming at V came to 3 bases and at J to 4 bases, leaving 3 bases not matched to a gene. This CDR3 is 15 amino acids long. As DNA, the CDR3 is TGCAGTGCTAGCCGACTAGCGGGGGGTTACAATGAGCAGTTCTTC. It encodes CSASRLAGGYNEQFF.

This clonotype was seen many times. The J gene is TRBJ1-6, the V gene TRBV12-3 or TRBV12-4; 7 nucleotides agree with TRBD1. The V gene end was trimmed by 6 bases and the J gene end by 7 bases; junction bases not matched to a gene: 3. This CDR3 spans 13 amino acids. CDR3: CASRQGENSPLHF. The DNA for the CDR3 is TGTGCCAGCAGGCAGGGGGAGAATTCACCCCTCCACTTT.

This clonotype was seen repeatedly, ten times or more. The chain is built from TRBV20-1 and TRBJ2-7; D not resolved. CDR1 DFQATT and CDR2 SNEGSKA come from the germline V gene (reference sequence). The length of the CDR3 is 14 residues. The germline V and J ends were trimmed by 5 bases and 5 bases, with 19 bases remaining between them. The CDR3 DNA reads TGCAGTGCTGCTGGGGAAATTCGCCTTCACGAGCAGTACTTC. It encodes CSAAGEIRLHEQYF.

The sample holds many counts of this clonotype. One junction end disagrees with the germline gene, perhaps due to a read error. V gene TRBV7-7 combines with J gene TRBJ2-5; 8 bases agree with TRBD2. The germline gives CDR1 SSHAT, CDR2 FNYEAQ (reference sequence). The CDR3 sequence is 15 residues long. CDR3 sequence: CASSLYGGAGETQYF. CDR3 DNA sequence: TGTGCTAGCAGCTTATACGGGGGGGCCGGGGAGACCCAGTACTTC. The whole variable domain, filled in from reference TRBV7-7 and TRBJ2-5, reads GAGVSQSPRYKVTKRGQDVTLRCDPISSHATLYWYQQALGQGPEFLTYFNYEAQPDKSGLPSDRFSAERPEGSISTLTIQRTEQRDSAMYRCASSLYGGAGETQYFGPGTRLLVL.

Ten or more counts support this clonotype. CDR3 residues: CASSPTPGIYSGNTIYF. In nucleotides, the CDR3 is TGTGCCAGCAGCCCAACTCCGGGAATTTACTCTGGAAACACCATATATTTT. V gene TRBV6-5 combines with J gene TRBJ1-3; D gene unclear. The CDR3 is 17 residues long. V lost 6 bases and J lost 0, with 18 bases in between. Germline V gene lookup returns CDR1 MNHEY and CDR2 SVGAGI.

This clonotype was detected many times. The CDR3 region is CASRPPQGATEAFF. The CDR3 nucleotides are TGTGCCAGCAGACCGCCACAGGGGGCAACTGAAGCTTTCTTT. J is TRBJ1-1 and V is TRBV6-2 or TRBV6-3, with 9 bases fitting TRBD1. CDR3 length: 14 amino acids. Germline CDR1 MNHEY, CDR2 SVGEGT. With V trimmed by 6 bases and J by 5 bases, 7 bases remained unmatched.

V and J are TRBV9 and TRBJ2-5, with D perhaps TRBD1 or TRBD2 (6 bases each). V lost 4 bases and J 9 bases, leaving 22 bases between the germline ends. In germline, CDR1 is SGDLS, CDR2 YYNGEE. The CDR3 sequence is 15 residues long. In DNA, the CDR3 is TGTGCCAGCAGCTTCTTGGACGCGGAAGGGGGGTCCCAGTACTTC. It is translated as CASSFLDAEGGSQYF.

This clonotype was seen many times. This rearrangement joins TRBV19 to TRBJ2-7; D might be TRBD1 or TRBD2, each matching 6 bases. This CDR3 contains 14 residues. Germline V gives CDR1 LNHDA, CDR2 SQIVND (reference sequence). The ends were cut back, 8 bases at V and 6 bases at J, with 20 bases in the middle. The DNA of the CDR3 is TGTGCCAGTTCTCCCCCGGGGGCTTTCTCCGAGCAGTACTTC. Encoded protein: CASSPPGAFSEQYF.

This clonotype is a singleton in its sample. The chain joins TRBV3-1 to TRBJ2-2; D gene unclear. Germline loops: CDR1 LGHDT, CDR2 YNNKEL (reference sequence). The germline V and J ends were trimmed by 0 bases and 5 bases, with 4 bases remaining between them. The CDR3 loop spans 13 amino acids. This CDR3 reads CASSQEGTGELFF. DNA for the CDR3: TGTGCCAGCAGCCAAGAAGGGACCGGGGAGCTGTTTTTT. Full variable domain (missing parts from reference TRBV3-1 and TRBJ2-2): DTAVSQTPKYLVTQMGNDKSIKCEQNLGHDTMYWYKQDSKKFLKIMFSYNNKELIINETVPNRFSPKSPDKAHLNLHINSLELGDSAVYFCASSQEGTGELFFGEGSRLTVL.

This clonotype came up many times. The chain joins TRBV5-1 to TRBJ2-1; the match to TRBD2 covers 10 bases. V gave up 4 bases and J gave up 3 bases; unmatched junction bases: 7. The CDR3 is made up of 16 amino acids. From germline, CDR1 is SGHRS and CDR2 YFSETQ. Here the CDR3 reads CASSPALAGDYNEQFF. As DNA, the CDR3 is TGCGCCAGCAGCCCCGCCCTAGCGGGGGACTACAATGAGCAGTTCTTC.

This clonotype was recorded many times. This sequence joins TRBV28 and TRBJ2-7, with D perhaps matching TRBD2 (6 bases). V was cut by 2 bases and J by 5 bases, with 16 bases left in between. Germline CDR1 is MDHEN and CDR2 is SYDVKM. This CDR3 spans 15 amino acids. The CDR3 DNA reads TGTGCCAGCAGTTTAGCCCAGTGGACTACCAACGAGCAGTACTTC. It is translated as CASSLAQWTTNEQYF.

This clonotype came up many times. The CDR3 DNA is TGTGCCACCAGTGACTCGGCTACAGATACGCAGTATTTT. Translating it yields CATSDSATDTQYF. The rearrangement links TRBV24-1 to TRBJ2-3; D is uncertain. The V gene's germline CDR1 is KGHDR and CDR2 SFDVKD. V lost 4 bases, J lost 3 bases, and 7 bases lay in between. This CDR3 is built from 13 residues.